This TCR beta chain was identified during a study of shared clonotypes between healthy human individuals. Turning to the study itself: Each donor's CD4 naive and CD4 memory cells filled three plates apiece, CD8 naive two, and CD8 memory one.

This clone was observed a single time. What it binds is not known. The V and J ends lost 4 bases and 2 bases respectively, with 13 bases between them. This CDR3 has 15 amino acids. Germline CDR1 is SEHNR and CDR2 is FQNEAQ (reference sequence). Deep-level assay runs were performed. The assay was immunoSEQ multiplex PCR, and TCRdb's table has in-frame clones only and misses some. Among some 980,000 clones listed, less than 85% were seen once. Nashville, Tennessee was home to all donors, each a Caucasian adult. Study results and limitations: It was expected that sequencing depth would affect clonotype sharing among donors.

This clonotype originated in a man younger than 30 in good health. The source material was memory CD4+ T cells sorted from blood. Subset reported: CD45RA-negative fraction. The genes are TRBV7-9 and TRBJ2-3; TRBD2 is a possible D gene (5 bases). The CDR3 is CASSSSPGSTDTQYF. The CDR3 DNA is TGTGCCAGCAGCTCTTCACCGGGATCCACAGATACGCAGTATTTT.